Listed below are T cell receptor beta chains from one sample, sequenced in a study of glioma-infiltrating T cells. TCRdb itself ran the multiplex PCR reads through MiXCR, one entry per CDR3 protein. The table records over 80,000 distinct CDR3 sequences, approximately 42% of them present only once. The sequenced material came from glioma tissue, nonneoplastic brain tissue, or PBMCs (not recorded which). All receptors derive from a human donor with low-grade glioma or glioblastoma, undergoing nonglioma brain surgery, or in good health (not recorded which). CDR3s include the opening cysteine and the closing phenylalanine or tryptophan. The order of the fields is V gene, CDR3 protein.

v_call: TRBV10-2; cdr3_aa: CASSESFYGYTF
v_call: TRBV7-2; cdr3_aa: CASSSPSKIEQYF
v_call: TRBV10-3; cdr3_aa: CAISGDGGEKLFF
v_call: TRBV6-2/TRBV6-3; cdr3_aa: CASSYLAGRQETQYF
v_call: TRBV15; cdr3_aa: CATSRDLGTIGREQFF
v_call: TRBV10-2; cdr3_aa: CASRASSGTSTDTQYF
v_call: TRBV12-5; cdr3_aa: CASSLVTGGGAYNEQFF
v_call: TRBV15; cdr3_aa: CATSLRALRELPDTQYF
v_call: TRBV3-1; cdr3_aa: CASSQTIGTYEQYF
v_call: TRBV28; cdr3_aa: CASSVGGYNEQYF
v_call: TRBV10-1; cdr3_aa: CASSEWGGGYEQYF
v_call: TRBV6-1; cdr3_aa: CASSSSSGYYQETQYF
v_call: TRBV4-1; cdr3_aa: CASSLQILAGNYEQYF
v_call: TRBV10-3; cdr3_aa: CAISESQEPEYFMNTEAFF
v_call: TRBV29-1; cdr3_aa: CTHMRSGYEQYF
v_call: TRBV20-1; cdr3_aa: CSARDWENTEAFF
v_call: TRBV19; cdr3_aa: CASNRGTDCSYEQYF
v_call: TRBV28; cdr3_aa: CASSFGGAELGQPQHF
v_call: TRBV20-1; cdr3_aa: CSASRTSGIASYEQYF
v_call: TRBV6-6; cdr3_aa: CASSYGAGVQPQHF
v_call: TRBV6-2/TRBV6-3; cdr3_aa: CASSFYICSARDHSDTQYF
v_call: TRBV29-1; cdr3_aa: CSVATSGTSLVYNEQFF
v_call: TRBV4-2; cdr3_aa: CASSQAEGGELFF
v_call: TRBV20-1; cdr3_aa: CSARPPAEVGDTQYF
v_call: TRBV24-1; cdr3_aa: CATSTSWPGLAGEDEQFF
v_call: TRBV14; cdr3_aa: CASSQPLIAGEGPRDTQYF
v_call: TRBV3-1; cdr3_aa: CASSGKVGDLTYNEQFF
v_call: TRBV4-1; cdr3_aa: CASSQEGQGGYEQFF
v_call: TRBV29-1; cdr3_aa: CSVAGSGMSYNEQFF
v_call: TRBV6-5; cdr3_aa: CASQGLAGGPRSYNEPFF
v_call: TRBV6-1; cdr3_aa: CASSYTGLRTDTQYF
v_call: TRBV24-1; cdr3_aa: CATSDPQPGTGGYNEQFF
v_call: TRBV7-6; cdr3_aa: CASSFWGQDRNTEAFF
v_call: TRBV7-9; cdr3_aa: CASSGGIYGYTF
v_call: TRBV19; cdr3_aa: CASSFLGWNEKLFF
v_call: TRBV4-1; cdr3_aa: CASSQIDRGPYNEQFF
v_call: TRBV28; cdr3_aa: CASRRTVLLTTSSTDTQYF
v_call: TRBV6-2/TRBV6-3; cdr3_aa: CASSYSRLAGDEQFF
v_call: TRBV4-2; cdr3_aa: CASSQEVTGLAVYNEQFF
v_call: TRBV7-3; cdr3_aa: CASSPTGKNQPLHF
v_call: TRBV15; cdr3_aa: CATSGRPQGSMNTEAFF
v_call: TRBV5-4; cdr3_aa: CASSPDSNYGYTF
v_call: TRBV19; cdr3_aa: CASSGVRTGSTDTQYF
v_call: TRBV5-8; cdr3_aa: CASSLGGARFYEQYF
v_call: TRBV12-3/TRBV12-4; cdr3_aa: CASSSKIDGNTEAFF